One sample yielded the 10 T cell receptor beta chains listed below, sequenced in a study of T cell repertoires in cytomegalovirus infection. MiXCR, applied by TCRdb to the reads, yields one record per CDR3 protein. The sample lists hundreds of thousands of distinct CDR3 sequences; around 11% were seen once. Sequenced input: PBMCs. These receptors came from a human donor in good health (CMV status not recorded). Some clones in this sample may be carry-over from other donors' samples.

This clonotype was picked up many times. The V call is TRBV7-2, the J call TRBJ2-1; 9 bases agree with TRBD2. CDR1 is SGHTA, CDR2 FQGNSA, per germline. The CDR3 consists of 14 residues. Trimming at V came to 1 base and at J to 9 bases, leaving 4 bases not matched to a gene. As DNA, the CDR3 is TGTGCCAGCAGCTTAGAGCGGGAGGCCGTTGAGCAGTTCTTC. Encoded protein: CASSLEREAVEQFF.

The sample holds a few counts of this clonotype. The V and J genes are TRBV5-4 and TRBJ1-3; 7 nucleotides line up with TRBD1. The CDR3 is 15 residues long. The V gene end was trimmed by 4 bases and the J gene end by 2 bases; junction bases not matched to a gene: 6. Germline CDR1 SGHNT, CDR2 YYREEE (reference sequence). The CDR3 DNA follows: TGTGCCAGCAGCGAGGGACAGCTAGCTGGAAACACCATATATTTT. Protein product: CASSEGQLAGNTIYF.

In its sample, this clonotype was seen many times. The chain recombines TRBV4-1 with TRBJ1-3; D gene unclear. CDR1 is MGHRA and CDR2 is YSYEKL in the germline V gene. This CDR3 spans 15 amino acids. V gave up 1 base and J gave up 2 bases, with 9 bases separating them. The DNA of the CDR3 is TGCGCCAGCAGCCAAGGACCGATCACTGGAAACACCATATATTTT. This encodes CASSQGPITGNTIYF.

V gene TRBV27 combines with J gene TRBJ2-2; the D is unclear. Germline V gives CDR1 MNHEY, CDR2 SMNVEV (reference sequence). The V end lost 4 bases, the J end lost 6 bases, and 9 bases lay between the germline ends. This CDR3 has 13 amino acids. The CDR3 reads CASSYRAPGELFF. In DNA form, the CDR3 reads TGTGCCAGCAGTTACCGGGCCCCCGGGGAGCTGTTTTTT.

This clonotype was seen at least ten times. The V gene is TRBV11-2, the J gene TRBJ1-2, with D perhaps TRBD1 (6 bases). Germline loops: CDR1 SGHAT, CDR2 FQNNGV. Between the trimmed V and J ends, which lost 0 bases and 6 bases, there was a span of 29 bases. The CDR3 spans 20 residues. CDR3 residues: CASSLDLVWSDRTEHHGYTF. DNA of the CDR3: TGTGCCAGCAGCTTAGATCTTGTTTGGTCTGACAGGACCGAACACCATGGCTACACCTTC. Together with reference TRBV11-2 and TRBJ1-2, the CDR3 gives the full variable domain: EAGVAQSPRYKIIEKRQSVAFWCNPISGHATLYWYQQILGQGPKLLIQFQNNGVVDDSQLPKDRFSAERLKGVDSTLKIQPAKLEDSAVYLCASSLDLVWSDRTEHHGYTFGSGTRLTVV.

This clonotype was seen many times. The junction does not match germline at one end; this may be a read error. This sequence joins TRBV12-3 or TRBV12-4 and TRBJ1-5; D is unresolved. The CDR3 sequence is 13 residues long. CDR3 DNA: TGTGCCAGCAGCTTAGTGGAAAATCAGCCCCAGCATTTT. This translates into CASSLVENQPQHF.

This clonotype showed up many times. The chain joins TRBV12-3 or TRBV12-4 to TRBJ1-2; D uncertain. The CDR3 consists of 11 residues. V was clipped by 6 bases and J by 5 bases, with 7 bases between them. Here the CDR3 DNA reads TGTGCCAGCAGCGATAAGTATGGCTACACCTTC. Protein product: CASSDKYGYTF.

This clonotype was detected many times. The chain couples TRBV5-1 to TRBJ2-1, with 10 bases matching TRBD2. Trimming took 3 bases from V and 8 from J; bases not matched to a gene: 8. The germline gives CDR1 SGHRS, CDR2 YFSETQ. This CDR3 spans 15 amino acids. The CDR3 nucleotides read TGCGCCAGCAGCTCCTCCGGGACTAGCGTCGATGAGCAGTTCTTC. Translation: CASSSSGTSVDEQFF.

This clonotype appeared many times. V gene TRBV7-3 combines with J gene TRBJ2-3; D is unclear. There are 14 residues in the CDR3. Trimming shortened V by 4 bases and J by 6 bases, and 14 bases separated the two germline ends. CDR1 and CDR2 (germline): SGHTA, FQGTGA. CDR3 loop: CASSSPAEGDTQYF. CDR3 DNA sequence: TGTGCCAGCAGCTCCCCGGCAGAAGGGGATACGCAGTATTTT. Complete variable domain (other parts from reference TRBV7-3 and TRBJ2-3): GAGVSQTPSNKVTEKGKYVELRCDPISGHTALYWYRQSLGQGPEFLIYFQGTGAADDSGLPNDRFFAVRPEGSVSTLKIQRTERGDSAVYLCASSSPAEGDTQYFGPGTRLTVL.

The sample holds many counts of this clonotype. CDR3 coding DNA: TGTGCCAGTAGTATAACCTTCATTCCGAGCTCCTACAATGAGCAGTTCTTC. Its protein product is CASSITFIPSSYNEQFF. This rearrangement joins TRBV19 to TRBJ2-1; D gene uncertain. The CDR3 totals 17 residues. Germline CDR1 LNHDA, CDR2 SQIVND (reference sequence). V was pared by 2 bases and J by 0 bases, with 14 bases between.